These 9 T cell receptor beta chains came from one sample sequenced in a study of early stage breast cancer tumors (dated by TCRdb to 2017 to 2019). The method behind the library was the immunoSEQ multiplex PCR assay. The clones in this table, taken by TCRdb from immuneACCESS, are in-frame only. Not every clone is retained; where verified, under half of the shortfall comes from an unresolved V gene, and the cause of the rest is unknown. The sample table lists roughly 53,000 clones, about nine tenths of them with a count of one. About 5% of the sample is in the top ten clones. The specimen was blood. All receptors derive from a person between 65 and 79 years old with breast cancer.

The V call is TRBV5-8, the J call TRBJ1-5; D remains ambiguous. The CDR3 runs 16 residues. In germline, CDR1 is SGHTS, CDR2 YDEGEE. Deletions cut 4 bases from V and 0 bases from J, with 14 bases between. The CDR3 loop is CASSARTGNSNQPQHF. The CDR3 DNA sequence: TGTGCCAGCAGCGCCAGGACGGGAAATAGCAATCAGCCCCAGCATTTT. Looking up the rest from reference TRBV5-8 and TRBJ1-5 gives the full variable domain: EAGVTQSPTHLIKTRGQQATLRCSPISGHTSVYWYQQALGLGLQFLLWYDEGEERNRGNFPPRFSGRQFPNYSSELNVNALELEDSALYLCASSARTGNSNQPQHFGDGTRLSIL.

V and J are TRBV28 and TRBJ1-5; 10 bases align to TRBD1. V lost 8 bases to trimming and J lost 11 bases; unmatched junction nucleotides: 6. Germline CDR1 and CDR2: MDHEN and SYDVKM. This CDR3 has 12 residues. CDR3 amino acids: CASGQGVWSQHF. CDR3 DNA sequence: TGTGCCAGCGGACAGGGGGTCTGGTCCCAGCATTTT.

The sample holds one count of this clone. The chain couples TRBV5-4 to TRBJ2-1; 13 positions agree with TRBD2. Germline loops: CDR1 SGHNT, CDR2 YYREEE (reference sequence). This CDR3 has 16 amino acids. V was clipped by 6 bases and J by 2 bases; unmatched bases: 5. CDR3: CASNRGTSGAYNEQFF. The CDR3 nucleotides are TGTGCCAGCAACCGAGGGACTAGCGGGGCCTACAATGAGCAGTTCTTC.

The genes are TRBV4-2 and TRBJ1-1; possibly TRBD1 for D (6 bases). This CDR3 contains 15 residues. The germline V gene has CDR1 LGHNA and CDR2 YNFKEQ. V dropped 3 bases and J dropped 3 bases, with 14 bases sitting between them. DNA of the CDR3: TGTGCCAGCAGCCAGGGGCCCGGGACATACACTGAAGCTTTCTTT. Amino acid sequence: CASSQGPGTYTEAFF.

Here the CDR3 DNA reads TGCGCCAGCAGCCCAGTAGCCTCTGGAAACACCATATATTTT. Translated, it gives CASSPVASGNTIYF. This chain connects TRBV5-1 to TRBJ1-3; D not certain. CDR1 and CDR2 (germline): SGHRS, YFSETQ. The length of the CDR3 is 14 residues. V was shortened by 4 bases and J by 0 bases, with 8 bases between the two germline ends.

The CDR3, as DNA: TGTGCCAGCAGTTTATCCCGGGGGGTTCTCACTGAAGCTTTCTTT. Its protein product is CASSLSRGVLTEAFF. V gene TRBV28 combines with J gene TRBJ1-1; D might be TRBD1 (5 bases). Germline values: CDR1 MDHEN, CDR2 SYDVKM. The CDR3 is 15 amino acids. V dropped 1 base and J dropped 4 bases, with 13 bases sitting between them.

The rearrangement joins TRBV7-2 to TRBJ2-1, with a tentative D call TRBD1 (8 bases). The V gene's germline CDR1 is SGHTA and CDR2 FQGNSA. The CDR3 runs 15 residues. V shed 5 bases and J shed 4 bases, with 15 bases lying between them. CDR3 region: CASSPTGGGYNEQFF. The CDR3 coding sequence is TGTGCCAGCAGCCCCACAGGGGGGGGATACAATGAGCAGTTCTTC.

The CDR3 region is CASSRGLTNEKLFF. DNA for the CDR3: TGTGCCAGCAGTCGGGGGTTAACTAATGAAAAACTGTTTTTT. This chain joins TRBV2 and TRBJ1-4; weak D call: TRBD1 (5 bases). V lost 5 bases, J lost 1 base, and 8 bases lay in between. The CDR3 extends over 14 amino acids. Germline V gene data show CDR1 as SNHLY and CDR2 as FYNNEI.

J is TRBJ1-3 and V is TRBV14; the match to TRBD1 covers 10 bases. Germline V CDR1 and CDR2: SGHDN, FVKESK. The CDR3 has 18 amino acids. Germline trimming cut 2 bases from V and 6 bases from J; bases unmatched to any gene: 13. DNA of the CDR3: TGTGCCAGCAGCCAACCCTCCCGACAGGGGGCTTGGATAAACACCATATATTTT. Protein: CASSQPSRQGAWINTIYF.